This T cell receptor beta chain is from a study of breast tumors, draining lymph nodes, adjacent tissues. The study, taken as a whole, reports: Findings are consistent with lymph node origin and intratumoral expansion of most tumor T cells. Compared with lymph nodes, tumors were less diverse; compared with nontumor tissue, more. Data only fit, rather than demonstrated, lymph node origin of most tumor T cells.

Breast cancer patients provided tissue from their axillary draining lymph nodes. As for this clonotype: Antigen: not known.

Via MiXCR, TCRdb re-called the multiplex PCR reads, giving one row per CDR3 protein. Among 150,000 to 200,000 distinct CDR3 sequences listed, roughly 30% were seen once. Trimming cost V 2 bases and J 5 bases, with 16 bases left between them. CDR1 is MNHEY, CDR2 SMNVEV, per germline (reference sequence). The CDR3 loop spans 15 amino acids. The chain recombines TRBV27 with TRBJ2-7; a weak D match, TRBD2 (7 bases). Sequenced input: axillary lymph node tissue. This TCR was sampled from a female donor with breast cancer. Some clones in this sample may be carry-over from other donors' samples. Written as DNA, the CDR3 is TGTGCCAGCAGTTTAGGCCCTTGGGGGGGCAACGAGCAGTACTTC. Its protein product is CASSLGPWGGNEQYF.